These 31 T cell receptor beta chains were all obtained from the same sample, sequenced in a study of blood T cell repertoires in COVID-19. The protocol was immunoSEQ multiplex PCR, while the TCRdb copy is restricted to in-frame clones and leaves out a portion. There are 200,000 to 250,000 clones in the sample; 70% to 90% occur only once, and over 9.5% lies in the top ten. Sequenced: peripheral blood. Receptors originate from a woman aged 18-35 years who had recovered from COVID-19.

The chain couples TRBV11-1 to TRBJ1-2; 8 positions agree with TRBD1. V was pared by 3 bases and J by 6 bases, with 6 bases of the junction left unmatched. There are 14 residues in the CDR3. Germline CDR1 and CDR2: SGHAT and FQDESV (reference sequence). As DNA, the CDR3 is TGTGCCAGCAGCTTCCCGACGACAGGGGATGGCTACACCTTC. Protein product: CASSFPTTGDGYTF.

The chain uses TRBV11-2 and TRBJ2-7; tentatively, D is TRBD1 (6 bases). The germline gives CDR1 SGHAT, CDR2 FQNNGV. CDR3 length: 15 amino acids. Between the trimmed V and J ends, which lost 5 bases and 6 bases, there was a span of 20 bases. CDR3: CASSPRTDPRSEQYF. The DNA of the CDR3 is TGTGCCAGCAGCCCTCGGACAGATCCGCGTAGCGAGCAGTACTTC.

V is TRBV29-1 and J is TRBJ1-2, with TRBD1 matching over 7 bases. With 8 bases clipped from V and 4 bases from J, the junction kept 4 bases outside the gene matches. Germline V lookup: CDR1 SQVTM, CDR2 ANQGSEA. The CDR3 is 11 amino acids. This chain's CDR3 is CSFWDSYGYTF. DNA of the CDR3: TGCAGCTTCTGGGACAGCTATGGCTACACCTTC. Using reference TRBV29-1 and TRBJ1-2 for the parts outside the CDR3, the full variable domain is SAVISQKPSRDICQRGTSLTIQCQVDSQVTMMFWYRQQPGQSLTLIATANQGSEATYESGFVIDKFPISRPNLTFSTLTVSNMSPEDSSIYLCSFWDSYGYTFGSGTRLTVV.

This rearrangement joins TRBV29-1 to TRBJ1-2, with D tentatively TRBD1 (6 bases). Trimming removed 3 bases at V and 8 bases at J, with 10 bases between. The length of the CDR3 is 11 residues. From germline, CDR1 is SQVTM and CDR2 ANQGSEA. The CDR3 DNA reads as TGCAGCGTTGAGTGGACAGACGGCTACACCTTC. Its translation: CSVEWTDGYTF.

The V and J genes are TRBV19 and TRBJ1-5, with unresolved D. The CDR3 has 16 amino acids. Germline values: CDR1 LNHDA, CDR2 SQIVND (reference sequence). Trimming cost V 5 bases and J 6 bases, with 20 bases left between them. As DNA, the CDR3 is TGTGCCAGTAGTTCTATTCCGGGAGGGTCCTTTCAGCCCCAGCATTTT. Translated, it gives CASSSIPGGSFQPQHF.

The CDR3 DNA is TGTGCCATCAGTGAGCCCCCGGAGACAGGAGAAGGAAACACCATATATTTT. This codes for CAISEPPETGEGNTIYF. V and J are TRBV10-3 and TRBJ1-3; perhaps TRBD1 as D (6 bases). Trimming removed 2 bases from V and 4 bases from J, with 18 bases in between. Germline loops: CDR1 ENHRY, CDR2 SYGVKD. The CDR3 spans 17 residues.

The V gene is TRBV19, the J gene TRBJ1-2; D is unclear. Trimming pared 5 bases from V and 3 bases from J, leaving 13 bases between. The CDR3 contains 14 residues. Germline V lookup: CDR1 LNHDA, CDR2 SQIVND (reference sequence). As DNA, the CDR3 is TGTGCCAGTAGTCCCGGGCGGGGTCACTATGGCTACACCTTC. Translated, it gives CASSPGRGHYGYTF.

The gene calls are TRBV5-1 and TRBJ2-5, with 12 positions matching TRBD1. The CDR3 is made up of 15 amino acids. Trimming took 3 bases from V and 5 from J; bases not matched to a gene: 5. Germline V gene sequence: CDR1 SGHRS, CDR2 YFSETQ. CDR3 region: CASSSGTGGLETQYF. The CDR3 DNA follows: TGCGCCAGCAGCTCAGGGACAGGGGGCTTGGAGACCCAGTACTTC.

The rearrangement links TRBV3-1 (or the pseudogene TRBV3-2) to TRBJ2-5, with TRBD1 as a possible D gene (6 bases). Germline CDR1 LGHDT, CDR2 YNNKEL (reference sequence). The CDR3 has 15 residues. V was cut by 4 bases and J by 1 base, with 13 bases left in between. The CDR3 spells CASSPQQGFQETQYF. The CDR3 DNA reads as TGTGCCAGCAGCCCTCAACAGGGATTCCAAGAGACCCAGTACTTC.

The chain couples TRBV25-1 to TRBJ2-7; D perhaps matches TRBD1 (6 bases). Germline V gives CDR1 MGHDK, CDR2 SYGVNS. CDR3 length equals 13 residues. Trimming removed 6 bases at V and 0 bases at J, with 9 bases between. The CDR3 loop is CASRDSVSYEQYF. For the CDR3, the DNA is TGTGCCAGCAGGGACAGTGTCTCCTACGAGCAGTACTTC.

V gene TRBV15 combines with J gene TRBJ2-1; possibly TRBD1 or TRBD2 for D (5 bases each). V was cut by 8 bases and J by 6 bases, with 17 bases left in between. The CDR3 is 14 residues long. Germline V gene lookup returns CDR1 LNHNV and CDR2 YYDKDF (reference sequence). As DNA, the CDR3 is TGTGCCACCGCCAGAGGGGTGACGGGCAATGAGCAGTTCTTC. Its protein product is CATARGVTGNEQFF.

V usage is TRBV7-2 and J usage is TRBJ1-2; no clear D gene. CDR1 SGHTA and CDR2 FQGNSA come from the germline V gene. V was cut by 1 base and J by 4 bases, with 13 bases left in between. This CDR3 comprises 15 residues. The CDR3 is CASSLGSTEPYGYTF. DNA of the CDR3: TGTGCCAGCAGCTTAGGTTCTACAGAGCCCTATGGCTACACCTTC.

This chain connects TRBV5-1 to TRBJ2-1; 13 bases line up with TRBD2. V shed 4 bases, J shed 3 bases, and the junction held 4 bases outside the gene matches. The CDR3 sequence is 16 residues long. The germline CDR1 and CDR2 sequences are SGHRS and YFSETQ. This CDR3 is CASSPGTSGIYNEQFF. CDR3 bases: TGCGCCAGCAGCCCCGGGACTAGCGGGATCTACAATGAGCAGTTCTTC.

This chain links TRBV4-1 with TRBJ2-7; 10 positions agree with TRBD2. V lost 3 bases to trimming and J lost 0 bases; unmatched junction nucleotides: 11. This CDR3 comprises 18 residues. Per the germline V gene, CDR1 is MGHRA and CDR2 is YSYEKL. The CDR3 loop reads CASSQGPGLANPSYEQYF. The CDR3 DNA reads TGCGCCAGCAGCCAGGGACCGGGACTAGCGAACCCCTCCTACGAGCAGTACTTC.

V gene TRBV14 combines with J gene TRBJ2-1; D unresolved. Looked up from germline, CDR1 is SGHDN and CDR2 is FVKESK. The CDR3 runs 13 residues. Trimming took 1 base from V and 9 from J, leaving 10 bases between them. Written as DNA, the CDR3 is TGTGCCAGCAGCCAAGGTCGTTTCGGTGAGCAGTTCTTC. Translation gives CASSQGRFGEQFF.

This clone has only a few counts. The V call is TRBV9, the J call TRBJ1-1; 8 bases align to TRBD1. J gave up 5 bases and V 4 bases, and 4 bases lay outside the gene matches. The germline V gene encodes CDR1 SGDLS and CDR2 YYNGEE. The CDR3 spans 13 residues. CDR3 sequence (DNA): TGTGCCAGCAGCCGTGACAGGGGTACTGAAGCTTTCTTT. Amino acid sequence: CASSRDRGTEAFF.

The genes are TRBV29-1 and TRBJ1-2; unclear D gene. The CDR3 spans 13 residues. Deletions cut 5 bases from V and 4 bases from J, with 14 bases between. In germline, CDR1 is SQVTM, CDR2 ANQGSEA. The CDR3: CSVTGDGSYGYTF. The CDR3 bases are TGCAGCGTTACGGGAGACGGATCCTATGGCTACACCTTC.

To note about this clone: The same CDR3 also results from other DNA sequences found in this sample. The J gene is TRBJ2-7, the V gene TRBV5-6; 7 bases are a match to TRBD1. This CDR3 has 13 amino acids. Germline V gene lookup returns CDR1 SGHDT and CDR2 YYEEEE. With V trimmed by 4 bases and J by 3 bases, 4 bases remained unmatched. CDR3 nucleotide sequence: TGTGCCAGCAGCCGAGGGACAGTCTACGAGCAGTACTTC. Encoded protein: CASSRGTVYEQYF.

In the case of this clone: Other DNA variants within this sample encode the same CDR3. The chain employs TRBV7-9 and TRBJ1-1, with D possibly matching TRBD1 (5 bases). Germline CDR1 is SEHNR and CDR2 is FQNEAQ (reference sequence). The CDR3 contains 15 residues. The V end was cut by 1 base, the J end by 4 bases, with 13 bases between. The CDR3 DNA sequence: TGTGCCAGCAGCTTAGAGGTGGGGCTGAGCACTGAAGCTTTCTTT. Protein: CASSLEVGLSTEAFF. Filled out from reference TRBV7-9 and TRBJ1-1, the complete variable domain reads DTGVSQNPRHKITKRGQNVTFRCDPISEHNRLYWYRQTLGQGPEFLTYFQNEAQLEKSRLLSDRFSAERPKGSFSTLEIQRTEQGDSAMYLCASSLEVGLSTEAFFGQGTRLTVV.

This chain joins TRBV2 and TRBJ2-5; 8 bases are a match to TRBD2. CDR1 and CDR2 from the germline V gene are SNHLY and FYNNEI. The V segment lost 3 bases and the J segment 4 bases; nucleotides outside the gene matches: 1. The CDR3 is 13 residues long. Here the CDR3 DNA reads TGTGCCAGCAGTGACGGGGGGGGAGAGACCCAGTACTTC. This sequence encodes CASSDGGGETQYF.

This chain uses TRBV6-5 with TRBJ1-2, with D perhaps TRBD1 (5 bases). V was cut by 4 bases and J by 0 bases, with 9 bases left in between. CDR3 length: 14 amino acids. Germline V gene data show CDR1 as MNHEY and CDR2 as SVGAGI. The CDR3 is CASSSAGPNYGYTF. In nucleotides, the CDR3 is TGTGCCAGCAGTTCCGCGGGGCCTAACTATGGCTACACCTTC.

The chain uses TRBV6-5 and TRBJ1-1, with 7 bases identical to TRBD1. The CDR3 totals 10 residues. J was trimmed by 10 bases and V by 10 bases; bases with no gene match: 6. Germline V gives CDR1 MNHEY, CDR2 SVGAGI. The DNA of the CDR3 is TGTGCCATACACCGGGACAGAGCTTTCTTT. It codes for CAIHRDRAFF.

The rearrangement links TRBV29-1 to TRBJ2-6, with D possibly TRBD1 on 5 matching bases. The germline V gene has CDR1 SQVTM and CDR2 ANQGSEA. The V end lost 1 base, the J end lost 3 bases, and 10 bases lay between the germline ends. This CDR3 has 15 amino acids. The CDR3 here is CSVEGLGVGANVLTF. DNA of the CDR3: TGCAGCGTTGAAGGGTTAGGGGTTGGGGCCAACGTCCTGACTTTC.

This chain links TRBV13 with TRBJ2-2, with 10 positions matching TRBD2. V dropped 5 bases and J dropped 7; count of bases not matched to a gene: 10. CDR3 length: 16 amino acids. Per the germline V gene, CDR1 is PRHDT and CDR2 is FYEKMQ (reference sequence). CDR3 DNA: TGTGCCAGCAGCCAATCGACTAGCGGGTATAGCGGGGAGCTGTTTTTT. Amino acid sequence: CASSQSTSGYSGELFF.

The chain is built from TRBV6-5 and TRBJ1-5, with D perhaps TRBD1 (6 bases). CDR1 is MNHEY and CDR2 is SVGAGI in the germline V gene. V gave up 7 bases and J gave up 2 bases, with 12 bases separating them. This CDR3 has 14 residues. The CDR3 spells CASITGRGNQPQHF. The CDR3 DNA sequence: TGTGCCAGCATTACAGGGAGGGGCAATCAGCCCCAGCATTTT.

The chain is built from TRBV29-1 and TRBJ2-7, with 7 bases that match TRBD1. The CDR3 length is 12 residues. The germline gives CDR1 SQVTM, CDR2 ANQGSEA. With 6 bases clipped from V and 3 bases from J, the junction kept 5 bases outside the gene matches. CDR3 residues: CSVGGQDYEQYF. CDR3 nucleotides: TGCAGCGTGGGCGGACAGGACTACGAGCAGTACTTC.

V and J are TRBV4-1 and TRBJ1-4; 8 nucleotides line up with TRBD1. This CDR3 is built from 16 residues. The germline CDR1 and CDR2 sequences are MGHRA and YSYEKL. Trimming took 0 bases from V and 12 from J; bases not matched to a gene: 12. The CDR3, as DNA: TGCGCCAGCAGCCAAGATAGGCGGGGGACGACAGGGGAACTGTTTTTT. The encoded protein is CASSQDRRGTTGELFF.

The gene calls are TRBV7-2 and TRBJ2-3; no reliable D call. With 4 bases removed from V and 3 bases from J, the gap between germline ends came to 11 bases. Germline V gives CDR1 SGHTA, CDR2 FQGNSA. CDR3 length: 14 amino acids. In DNA form, the CDR3 reads TGTGCCAGCAGCTCGACTCACACGACAGATACGCAGTATTTT. Its translation is CASSSTHTTDTQYF.

On this clone itself: At one end, the junction sequence differs from germline, possibly due to a read error. The chain recombines TRBV11-3 with TRBJ2-1; TRBD2 matches at 8 bases. CDR1 SGHNT and CDR2 YENEEA come from the germline V gene. The CDR3 is made up of 16 amino acids. The CDR3, as DNA: TGTGCCAGCAGTTTAGAGCCGGGACTAGGGTCCGATGAGCAGTTCTTC. Translating gives CASSLEPGLGSDEQFF.

The chain links TRBV4-1 to TRBJ1-1; no clear D. Trimming took off 0 bases at V and 11 bases at J, with 13 bases between the two ends. The germline gives CDR1 MGHRA, CDR2 YSYEKL. CDR3 length equals 13 residues. The CDR3 loop reads CASSQEARSGAFF. Written as DNA, the CDR3 is TGCGCCAGCAGCCAAGAGGCAAGGAGTGGGGCTTTCTTT.

V and J are TRBV12-3 or TRBV12-4 and TRBJ1-2; D ambiguous. The CDR3 contains 13 residues. Trimming shortened V by 3 bases and J by 7 bases, and 12 bases separated the two germline ends. CDR3 residues: CASSFPGSRGYTF. CDR3 nucleotide sequence: TGTGCCAGCAGTTTCCCGGGAAGCCGTGGCTACACCTTC.